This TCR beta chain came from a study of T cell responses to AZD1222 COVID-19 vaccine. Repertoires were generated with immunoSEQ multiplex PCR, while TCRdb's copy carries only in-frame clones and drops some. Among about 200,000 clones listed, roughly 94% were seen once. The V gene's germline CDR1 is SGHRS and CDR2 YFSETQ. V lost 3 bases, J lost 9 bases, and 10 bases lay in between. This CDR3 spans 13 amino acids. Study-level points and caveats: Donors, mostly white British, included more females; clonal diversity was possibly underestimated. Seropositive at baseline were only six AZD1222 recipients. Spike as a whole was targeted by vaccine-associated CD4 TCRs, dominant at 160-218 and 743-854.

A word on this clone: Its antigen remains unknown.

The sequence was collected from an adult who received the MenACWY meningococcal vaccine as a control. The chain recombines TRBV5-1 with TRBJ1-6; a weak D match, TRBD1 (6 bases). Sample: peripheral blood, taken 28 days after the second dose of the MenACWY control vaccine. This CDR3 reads CASSWDIPSPLHF. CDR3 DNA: TGCGCCAGCAGCTGGGACATCCCTTCACCCCTCCACTTT.